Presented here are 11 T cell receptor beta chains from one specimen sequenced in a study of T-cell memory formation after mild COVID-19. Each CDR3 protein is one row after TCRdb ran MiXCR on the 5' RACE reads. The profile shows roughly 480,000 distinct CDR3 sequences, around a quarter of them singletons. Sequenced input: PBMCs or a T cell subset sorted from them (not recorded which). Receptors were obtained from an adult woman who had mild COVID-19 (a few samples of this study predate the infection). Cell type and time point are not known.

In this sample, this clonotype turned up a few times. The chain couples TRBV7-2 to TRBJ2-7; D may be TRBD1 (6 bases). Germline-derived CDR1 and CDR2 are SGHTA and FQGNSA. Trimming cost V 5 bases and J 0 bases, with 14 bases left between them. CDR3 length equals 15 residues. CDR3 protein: CASSTGQLSSYEQYF. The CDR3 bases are TGTGCCAGCAGCACAGGACAGCTTAGCTCCTACGAGCAGTACTTC.

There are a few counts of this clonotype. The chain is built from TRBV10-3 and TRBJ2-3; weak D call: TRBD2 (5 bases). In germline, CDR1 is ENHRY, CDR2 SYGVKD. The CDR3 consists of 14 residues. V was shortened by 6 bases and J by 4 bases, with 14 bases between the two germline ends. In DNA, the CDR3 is TGTGCCATCAGGCAAAGCGGCCCGTCAGATACGCAGTATTTT. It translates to CAIRQSGPSDTQYF.

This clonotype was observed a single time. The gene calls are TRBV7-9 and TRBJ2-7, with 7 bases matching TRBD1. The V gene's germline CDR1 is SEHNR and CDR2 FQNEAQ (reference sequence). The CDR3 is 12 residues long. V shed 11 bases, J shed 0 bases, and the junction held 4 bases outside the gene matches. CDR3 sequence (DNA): TGTGCCGGGGGACAGAGCTCCTACGAGCAGTACTTC. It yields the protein CAGGQSSYEQYF.

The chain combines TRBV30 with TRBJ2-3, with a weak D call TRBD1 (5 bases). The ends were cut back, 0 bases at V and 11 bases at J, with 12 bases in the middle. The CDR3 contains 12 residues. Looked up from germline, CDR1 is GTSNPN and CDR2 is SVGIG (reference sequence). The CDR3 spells CAWSVGPQGQYF. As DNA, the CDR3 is TGTGCCTGGAGTGTAGGCCCGCAGGGGCAGTATTTT.

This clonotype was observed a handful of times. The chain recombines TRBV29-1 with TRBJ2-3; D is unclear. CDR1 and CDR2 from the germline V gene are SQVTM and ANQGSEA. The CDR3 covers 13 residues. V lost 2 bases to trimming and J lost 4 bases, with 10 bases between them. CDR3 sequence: CSVEKAGSDTQYF. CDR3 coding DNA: TGCAGCGTTGAAAAGGCTGGATCAGATACGCAGTATTTT.

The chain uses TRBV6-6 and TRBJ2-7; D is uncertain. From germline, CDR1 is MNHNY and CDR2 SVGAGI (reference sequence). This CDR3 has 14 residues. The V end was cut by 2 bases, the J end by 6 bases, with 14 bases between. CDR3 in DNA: TGTGCCAGCAGTTACAAAAACACGGCCTCCGAGCAGTACTTC. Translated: CASSYKNTASEQYF.

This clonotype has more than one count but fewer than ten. The CDR3 sequence is CASTTRGPDYEQYF. CDR3 DNA: TGTGCCAGCACAACACGTGGGCCAGACTACGAGCAGTACTTC. The rearrangement joins TRBV7-8 to TRBJ2-7; the D is unclear. Trimming took 7 bases from V and 3 from J, leaving 16 bases between them. The germline V gene encodes CDR1 SGHVS and CDR2 FQNEAQ. The CDR3 consists of 14 residues.

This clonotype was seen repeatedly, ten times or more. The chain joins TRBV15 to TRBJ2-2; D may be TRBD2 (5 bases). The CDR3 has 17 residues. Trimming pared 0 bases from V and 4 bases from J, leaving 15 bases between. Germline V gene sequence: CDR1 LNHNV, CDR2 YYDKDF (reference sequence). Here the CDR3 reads CATSRDPGVWGTGELFF. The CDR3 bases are TGTGCCACCAGCAGAGATCCCGGGGTTTGGGGCACCGGGGAGCTGTTTTTT.

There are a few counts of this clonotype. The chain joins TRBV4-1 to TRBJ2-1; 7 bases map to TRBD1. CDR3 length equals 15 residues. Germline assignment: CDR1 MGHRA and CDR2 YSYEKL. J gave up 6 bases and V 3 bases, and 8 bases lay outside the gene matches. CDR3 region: CASSQTPGQRNEQFF. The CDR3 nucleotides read TGCGCCAGCAGCCAGACCCCGGGACAGCGCAATGAGCAGTTCTTC.

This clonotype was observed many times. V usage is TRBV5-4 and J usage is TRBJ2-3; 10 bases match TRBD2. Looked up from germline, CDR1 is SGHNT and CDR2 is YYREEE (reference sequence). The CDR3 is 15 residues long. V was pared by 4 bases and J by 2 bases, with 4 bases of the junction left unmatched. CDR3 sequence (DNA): TGTGCCAGCAGCCCGACTAGCGGGCTCACAGATACGCAGTATTTT. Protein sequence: CASSPTSGLTDTQYF.

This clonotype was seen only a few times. CDR3: CSVGGDRGLAIQYF. CDR3 DNA sequence: TGCAGCGTTGGCGGGGACAGGGGATTAGCCATTCAGTACTTC. The V and J genes are TRBV29-1 and TRBJ2-4; 10 nucleotides line up with TRBD1. V shed 4 bases and J 9 bases; nucleotides not matched to a gene: 9. The V gene's germline CDR1 is SQVTM and CDR2 ANQGSEA. The CDR3 runs to 14 residues.